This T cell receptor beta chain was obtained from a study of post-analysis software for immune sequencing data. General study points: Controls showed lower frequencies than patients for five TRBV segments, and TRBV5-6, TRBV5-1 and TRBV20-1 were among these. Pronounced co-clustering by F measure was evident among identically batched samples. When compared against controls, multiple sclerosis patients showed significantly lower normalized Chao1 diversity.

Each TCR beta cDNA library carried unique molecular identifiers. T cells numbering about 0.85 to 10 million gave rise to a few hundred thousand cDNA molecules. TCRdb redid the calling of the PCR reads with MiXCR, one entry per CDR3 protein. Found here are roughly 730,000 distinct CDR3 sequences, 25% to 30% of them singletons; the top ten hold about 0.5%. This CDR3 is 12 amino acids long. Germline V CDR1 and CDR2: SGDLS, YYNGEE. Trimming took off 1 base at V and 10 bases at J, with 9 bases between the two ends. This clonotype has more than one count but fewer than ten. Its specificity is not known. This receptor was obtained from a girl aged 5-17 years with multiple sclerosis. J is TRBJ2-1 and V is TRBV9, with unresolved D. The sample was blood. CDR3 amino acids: CASSVRFEEQFF. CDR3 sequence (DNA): TGTGCCAGCAGCGTACGGTTTGAAGAGCAGTTCTTC. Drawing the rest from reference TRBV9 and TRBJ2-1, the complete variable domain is DSGVTQTPKHLITATGQRVTLRCSPRSGDLSVYWYQQSLDQGLQFLIQYYNGEERAKGNILERFSAQQFPDLHSELNLSSLELGDSALYFCASSVRFEEQFFGPGTRLTVL.